One and the same sample provided the 7 T cell receptor beta chains below, sequenced in a study of OX40 agonist ivuxolimab in advanced cancers. Generated by immunoSEQ multiplex PCR, the TCRdb table keeps only in-frame clones and is missing some. The data contain 50,000 or so clones, roughly 88% of them singletons. Sequenced here: CD4+ or CD8+ T cells sorted from blood, sampled in a trial of the OX40 agonist ivuxolimab. The receptors stem from an adult with an advanced solid tumor such as melanoma, head and neck, liver or kidney cancer.

The CDR3 protein is CASSRGGSHNEQFF. In DNA form, the CDR3 reads TGTGCCAGCAGTCGGGGAGGATCCCACAATGAGCAGTTCTTC. The chain has TRBV6-1 and TRBJ2-1; tentatively, D is TRBD2 (6 bases). CDR1 is MNHNS and CDR2 is SASEGT in the germline V gene. The CDR3 covers 14 residues. V was pared by 5 bases and J by 5 bases, with 13 bases between.

Turning to this clone: The missing conserved phenylalanine or tryptophan at the end of this CDR3 makes a read error likely. This sequence joins TRBV2 and TRBJ2-7; D is unclear. V was trimmed by 8 bases and J by 6 bases, leaving 14 bases between them. This CDR3 is built from 12 residues. Per the germline V gene, CDR1 is SNHLY and CDR2 is FYNNEI. The CDR3 sequence is CASEIGRGEQYL. The CDR3 nucleotides are TGTGCCAGCGAGATCGGAAGAGGCGAGCAGTACTTA.

This clone has only a few counts. The chain combines TRBV20-1 with TRBJ1-1; D remains unclear. The CDR3 totals 10 residues. The germline V and J ends were trimmed by 6 bases and 6 bases, with 8 bases remaining between them. CDR1 is DFQATT, CDR2 SNEGSKA, per germline (reference sequence). This CDR3 is CSAPTSEAFF. CDR3 bases: TGCAGTGCCCCCACATCTGAAGCTTTCTTT.

The rearrangement links TRBV5-5 to TRBJ1-1, with 9 bases matching TRBD1. V dropped 1 base and J dropped 4; count of bases not matched to a gene: 5. This CDR3 has 15 amino acids. The germline V gene encodes CDR1 SGHKS and CDR2 YYEKEE (reference sequence). Written as DNA, the CDR3 is TGTGCCAGCAGCTTGACAGGGGGCGGTGTCACTGAAGCTTTCTTT. This encodes CASSLTGGGVTEAFF.

CDR3 sequence reads: CASSTPGQGGNSPLHF. Here the CDR3 DNA reads TGTGCCAGCAGTACCCCGGGACAGGGAGGGAATTCACCCCTCCACTTT. The rearrangement links TRBV28 to TRBJ1-6, with 9 bases identical to TRBD1. V was clipped by 5 bases and J by 7 bases; unmatched bases: 9. Germline-derived CDR1 and CDR2 are MDHEN and SYDVKM. The CDR3 sequence is 16 residues long.

The chain links TRBV30 to TRBJ2-2, with TRBD2 identical over 8 bases. Germline loops: CDR1 GTSNPN, CDR2 SVGIG (reference sequence). The CDR3 extends over 15 amino acids. V dropped 0 bases and J dropped 2; count of bases not matched to a gene: 2. Here the CDR3 reads CAWSVTSANTGELFF. DNA of the CDR3: TGTGCCTGGAGTGTGACTAGCGCAAACACCGGGGAGCTGTTTTTT.

This clone was observed once. The V gene is TRBV13, the J gene TRBJ2-1; D remains unclear. CDR3 length: 16 amino acids. The germline CDR1 and CDR2 sequences are PRHDT and FYEKMQ (reference sequence). V was clipped by 0 bases and J by 7 bases, with 16 bases between them. The CDR3 DNA is TGTGCCAGCAGCTTAGGAGCAAACCCCCCCGGGAATGAGCAGTTCTTC. Translation: CASSLGANPPGNEQFF.